The entry that follows covers one TCR beta chain sequence. Its antigen specificity is not known. The input lacks base qualities; no much larger clone sits a single base away. The sample originates from a study of cytomegalovirus exposure and HLA in healthy donors (dated 2017 in TCRdb). For context, the study as a whole: The 550 to 750 repertoires of the first cohort and the 120 validation repertoires were produced on the same platform, according to a later analysis. The study aimed to test whether cataloging public T cell receptors could reveal signatures of past pathogen exposure. Along with the approximately 650-subject first cohort, a separate validation cohort of roughly 110 different subjects was used. To predict cytomegalovirus infection status, the study combined high-throughput TCR immunosequencing, statistical association of individual TCRs with disease status, and machine learning. Study-wide findings and limitations: A later analysis found that TCRs clustered in the first cohort also tended to co-occur in the approximately 120 validation repertoires, with 94% of cluster scores above 0. The study listed approximately 160 TCR beta chains as associated with cytomegalovirus. While some public TCRs were present in many individuals, most TCR sequences turned up only very rarely across donors. Three of the identified cytomegalovirus-associated TCR beta chains were confirmed in vitro to be specific for cytomegalovirus antigens. The validation cohort had no HLA typing available for a later analysis, so co-occurrence within that cohort was assessed over all 120 repertoires. The classifier was reported to diagnose cytomegalovirus status with high specificity and sensitivity in both the original cohort and the validation cohort. It was suggested by the authors that the approach could potentially be generalized to other disease states and immunological phenotypes.

The library was built by means of the immunoSEQ multiplex PCR assay. The published analysis was carried out like this. To diagnose cytomegalovirus status from the catalog of TCR beta chain sequences, a statistical classification framework was built. The immuneACCESS repertoire file appears here via TCRdb, limited to in-frame rearrangements. These files lack a portion of the clones; in checked studies, under half of the deficit traces to unresolved V genes, and the cause of the others is not known. V and J calls plus clone size are reproduced from that table; the DNA served to infer D and trimming. Within this sample are 150,000 or so clones, with around 85% of them counted one time only. Over 2% of the sample comes from the top ten. Donors formed part of the validation cohort, which comprised 120 subjects and was distinct from the first cohort of over 500 subjects. The germline V gene encodes CDR1 SGDLS and CDR2 YYNGEE. The CDR3, from cysteine to phenylalanine, totals 15 residues. This entry keeps only the CDR3 DNA: 45 bases, framed from base 1. Germline trimming: 1 base from V, 3 bases from J; junction bases outside gene matches: 5.

The origin of this receptor is a young man in good health and CMV-seropositive. This receptor chain uses TRBV9 and TRBJ1-1, and 8 junctional nucleotides match TRBD1. Sequencing input: PBMCs. The nucleotide sequence is given as TGTGCCAGCAGCGTATCTAACAGGGGGGACACTGAAGCTTTCTTT. Its protein product is CASSVSNRGDTEAFF.